These 30 T cell receptor beta chains share one sample of origin, sequenced in a study of cytomegalovirus exposure and HLA in healthy donors. TCRdb's copy holds only in-frame clones and misses some; the assay was immunoSEQ multiplex PCR. The table lists some 84,000 clones, around 90% of them singletons. Sequenced input: PBMCs. These TCRs come from a man aged 25 to 40 in good health and CMV-seronegative.

The CDR3 sequence: CASSNAGAFRFF. CDR3 nucleotide sequence: TGTGCCAGCAGTAACGCGGGGGCATTTCGGTTCTTC. The V gene is TRBV28, the J gene TRBJ2-1; D is possibly TRBD2 (7 bases). Trimming left V 5 bases short and J 15 bases short, with 17 bases between. The CDR3 is 12 amino acids. Germline CDR1 MDHEN, CDR2 SYDVKM.

The chain carries TRBV9 and TRBJ2-2; D is possibly TRBD2 (6 bases). In germline, CDR1 is SGDLS, CDR2 YYNGEE. The CDR3 spans 16 residues. V dropped 4 bases and J dropped 4 bases, with 17 bases sitting between them. The chain's CDR3 is CASSSIAVRGTGELFF. CDR3 DNA sequence: TGTGCCAGCAGCTCAATAGCGGTTAGGGGCACCGGGGAGCTGTTTTTT.

Turning to this clone: Sequence at one end of the junction differs from germline and may be a read error. Other DNA sequences in this specimen translate into the identical CDR3. The rearrangement uses TRBV5-1 and TRBJ2-1; TRBD2 aligns across 11 bases. Germline loops: CDR1 SGHRS, CDR2 YFSETQ. The CDR3 has 16 residues. The CDR3 bases are TGCGCCAGCAGCTCTGGGACTAGCGGAGCCTACAATGAGCAATTCTTC. It translates to CASSSGTSGAYNEQFF.

The chain combines TRBV4-1 with TRBJ2-2; 11 bases agree with TRBD1. The CDR3 loop spans 18 amino acids. The V gene's germline CDR1 is MGHRA and CDR2 YSYEKL. With 0 bases clipped from V and 5 bases from J, the junction kept 8 bases outside the gene matches. CDR3 loop: CASSQDNRGTGGTGELFF. The CDR3 nucleotides are TGCGCCAGCAGCCAAGATAATAGAGGGACAGGGGGTACCGGGGAGCTGTTTTTT.

The chain joins TRBV28 to TRBJ1-5; 7 positions agree with TRBD1. CDR1 is MDHEN, CDR2 SYDVKM, per germline. The V segment lost 2 bases and the J segment 2 bases; nucleotides outside the gene matches: 0. The length of the CDR3 is 14 residues. The CDR3, as DNA: TGTGCCAGCAGTTTAGGACAGGGCAATCAGCCCCAGCATTTT. This sequence encodes CASSLGQGNQPQHF.

This sequence joins TRBV27 and TRBJ1-6; D is ambiguous. Trimming took off 3 bases at V and 7 bases at J, with 10 bases between the two ends. Germline CDR1 MNHEY, CDR2 SMNVEV (reference sequence). The CDR3 covers 14 residues. The CDR3 protein is CASSFRDVNSPLHF. CDR3 sequence (DNA): TGTGCCAGCAGTTTCCGGGATGTAAATTCACCCCTCCACTTT.

The genes are TRBV7-2 and TRBJ1-2; maybe TRBD1 (5 bases). Trimming cost V 5 bases and J 0 bases, with 19 bases left between them. The germline gives CDR1 SGHTA, CDR2 FQGNSA. This CDR3 spans 17 amino acids. The CDR3 DNA is TGTGCCAGCAGCGCCACCCTTGGAAGGGGTACTAACTATGGCTACACCTTC. This translates into CASSATLGRGTNYGYTF.

The chain uses TRBV9 and TRBJ2-1; 7 positions match TRBD2. Trimming at V came to 0 bases and at J to 12 bases, leaving 3 bases not matched to a gene. The CDR3 has 12 amino acids. Germline lookup yields CDR1 SGDLS and CDR2 YYNGEE. The CDR3 sequence is CASSVDGGRQFF. For the CDR3, the DNA is TGTGCCAGCAGCGTAGACGGGGGGAGGCAGTTCTTC.

The chain has TRBV6-1 and TRBJ2-2; perhaps TRBD1 as D (6 bases). Germline V CDR1 and CDR2: MNHNS, SASEGT. The length of the CDR3 is 17 residues. V lost 3 bases and J 5 bases, leaving 19 bases between the germline ends. CDR3 residues: CASSDPLGQLLTGELFF. CDR3 nucleotide sequence: TGTGCCAGCAGTGACCCGTTGGGACAACTCCTGACCGGGGAGCTGTTTTTT.

The gene calls are TRBV7-9 and TRBJ2-1, with D possibly TRBD2 on 7 matching bases. V was clipped by 3 bases and J by 7 bases, with 16 bases between them. The CDR3 extends over 15 amino acids. CDR1 SEHNR and CDR2 FQNEAQ come from the germline V gene (reference sequence). CDR3 DNA: TGTGCCAGCAGCTTGGGGGGCGGGAGTGGGAATGAGCAGTTCTTC. Protein: CASSLGGGSGNEQFF.

V gene TRBV11-2 combines with J gene TRBJ2-2; D unclear. Per germline, CDR1 SGHAT and CDR2 FQNNGV. The CDR3 length is 15 residues. V lost 2 bases, J lost 4 bases, and 11 bases lay in between. The CDR3 is CASSLNPTATGELFF. The DNA for the CDR3 is TGTGCCAGCAGCTTAAATCCTACAGCCACCGGGGAGCTGTTTTTT.

The rearrangement links TRBV7-9 to TRBJ2-2; the D gene is possibly TRBD2 (5 bases). This CDR3 region has 15 residues. Germline V gene lookup returns CDR1 SEHNR and CDR2 FQNEAQ (reference sequence). The V end was cut by 5 bases, the J end by 4 bases, with 14 bases between. The CDR3 sequence is CASSPPGRSTGELFF. DNA of the CDR3: TGTGCCAGCAGCCCCCCGGGGAGATCCACCGGGGAGCTGTTTTTT.

This clone occurred once. This chain uses TRBV28 with TRBJ1-3; weak D call: TRBD1 (5 bases). V shed 5 bases and J shed 0 bases, with 17 bases lying between them. The length of the CDR3 is 17 residues. Germline assignment: CDR1 MDHEN and CDR2 SYDVKM. Here the CDR3 reads CASSKTPEGVSGNTIYF. The CDR3 nucleotides read TGTGCCAGCAGTAAAACCCCAGAAGGGGTCTCTGGAAACACCATATATTTT.

This clone was detected only once. The chain uses TRBV7-8 and TRBJ2-2; 7 nucleotides agree with TRBD1. This CDR3 has 13 amino acids. V was pared by 7 bases and J by 5 bases, with 4 bases of the junction left unmatched. Per germline, CDR1 SGHVS and CDR2 FQNEAQ. The CDR3 protein is CASTPTGTGELFF. The CDR3 region has the DNA TGTGCCAGCACCCCGACAGGGACCGGGGAGCTGTTTTTT. The full variable domain, rest sourced from reference TRBV7-8 and TRBJ2-2, is GAGVSQSPRYKVAKRGQDVALRCDPISGHVSLFWYQQALGQGPEFLTYFQNEAQLDKSGLPSDRFFAERPEGSVSTLKIQRTQQEDSAVYLCASTPTGTGELFFGEGSRLTVL.

The rearrangement links TRBV9 to TRBJ2-7; a possible D gene is TRBD1 (5 bases). V shed 0 bases and J shed 2 bases, with 12 bases lying between them. The CDR3 sequence is 15 residues long. Germline V CDR1 and CDR2: SGDLS, YYNGEE. DNA of the CDR3: TGTGCCAGCAGCGTAGCTCCGCAGGGCACCTACGAGCAGTACTTC. This encodes CASSVAPQGTYEQYF.

V usage is TRBV2 and J usage is TRBJ2-3; 7 nucleotides agree with TRBD1. CDR1 SNHLY and CDR2 FYNNEI come from the germline V gene. The V gene end was trimmed by 5 bases and the J gene end by 5 bases; junction bases not matched to a gene: 7. This CDR3 has 14 residues. The CDR3 protein is CASSNGQAVDTQYF. The CDR3, as DNA: TGTGCCAGCAGTAACGGACAGGCGGTAGATACGCAGTATTTT.

The chain recombines TRBV6-1 with TRBJ1-1; possible D gene TRBD1, 6 bases. Germline V gene lookup returns CDR1 MNHNS and CDR2 SASEGT. V gave up 2 bases and J gave up 6 bases, with 16 bases separating them. The CDR3 contains 15 residues. The CDR3 DNA reads TGTGCCAGCAGTGAAACGGGACACCAAGGCGCTGAAGCTTTCTTT. Protein sequence: CASSETGHQGAEAFF.

The V gene is TRBV6-5, the J gene TRBJ1-2; TRBD1 aligns across 7 bases. Per the germline V gene, CDR1 is MNHEY and CDR2 is SVGAGI. Trimming at V came to 8 bases and at J to 5 bases, leaving 8 bases not matched to a gene. The CDR3 has 13 amino acids. Written as DNA, the CDR3 is TGTGCCAGCGGTCGGGACAGCCCATATGGCTACACCTTC. It encodes CASGRDSPYGYTF.

The chain employs TRBV5-1 and TRBJ2-7; 8 nucleotides match TRBD1. V shed 6 bases, J shed 5 bases, and the junction held 7 bases outside the gene matches. The CDR3 extends over 13 amino acids. Per the germline V gene, CDR1 is SGHRS and CDR2 is YFSETQ. The CDR3 region has the DNA TGCGCCAGCAAGGTTGCAGGGGGCCACGAGCAGTACTTC. Protein product: CASKVAGGHEQYF.

The gene calls are TRBV2 and TRBJ2-5, with 11 bases aligning to TRBD2. Germline CDR1 SNHLY, CDR2 FYNNEI. Losses at the gene ends were 9 bases for V and 5 bases for J; bases not matched to a gene: 5. The CDR3 covers 13 residues. The CDR3 spells CASSGGAGETQYF. The CDR3 DNA is TGTGCCAGTAGCGGGGGGGCAGGGGAGACCCAGTACTTC.

Only a few counts were recorded for this clone. This sequence joins TRBV5-1 and TRBJ2-1; 12 nucleotides align to TRBD2. Trimming at V came to 4 bases and at J to 7 bases, leaving 3 bases not matched to a gene. CDR1 SGHRS and CDR2 YFSETQ come from the germline V gene. CDR3 size: 14 residues. The CDR3 sequence: CASSASGGANEQFF. The CDR3, as DNA: TGCGCCAGCAGCGCTAGCGGGGGGGCGAATGAGCAGTTCTTC.

V usage is TRBV19 and J usage is TRBJ2-3; TRBD2 might be the D (6 bases). CDR1 and CDR2 from the germline V gene are LNHDA and SQIVND (reference sequence). V lost 3 bases to trimming and J lost 4 bases, with 11 bases between them. The CDR3 has 14 amino acids. This CDR3 reads CASSIGTSPDTQYF. CDR3 DNA sequence: TGTGCCAGTAGTATTGGCACTAGCCCAGATACGCAGTATTTT.

In this sample, this clone turned up a few times. The chain has TRBV6-1 and TRBJ2-7; TRBD1 matches at 8 bases. CDR1 is MNHNS and CDR2 is SASEGT in the germline V gene. V lost 3 bases and J lost 3; bases outside the gene matches: 10. CDR3 length: 16 residues. CDR3 in DNA: TGTGCCAGCAGTGATCTTCAGGGGGCGATCATCTACGAGCAGTACTTC. Translation: CASSDLQGAIIYEQYF.

This clone was recorded once. This chain uses TRBV6-1 with TRBJ2-2; D remains ambiguous. Germline V gene lookup returns CDR1 MNHNS and CDR2 SASEGT. V was trimmed by 2 bases and J by 1 base, leaving 11 bases between them. The CDR3 loop spans 16 amino acids. The CDR3 protein is CASSEFGVGNTGELFF. The DNA for the CDR3 is TGTGCCAGCAGTGAATTTGGAGTCGGGAACACCGGGGAGCTGTTTTTT.

The V and J genes are TRBV7-9 and TRBJ1-1; D gene unclear. CDR3 length: 12 residues. Germline loops: CDR1 SEHNR, CDR2 FQNEAQ (reference sequence). V was clipped by 3 bases and J by 9 bases, with 11 bases between them. The CDR3: CASSFNRDKAFF. As DNA, the CDR3 is TGTGCCAGCAGCTTCAACCGGGATAAAGCTTTCTTT.

The V gene is TRBV7-9, the J gene TRBJ2-2; D unclear. V was shortened by 5 bases and J by 2 bases, with 9 bases between the two germline ends. The CDR3 runs to 14 residues. The germline gives CDR1 SEHNR, CDR2 FQNEAQ (reference sequence). The DNA for the CDR3 is TGTGCCAGCAGCCCATTTAGAAACACCGGGGAGCTGTTTTTT. This encodes CASSPFRNTGELFF.

The chain joins TRBV19 to TRBJ2-2, with D possibly matching TRBD1 (5 bases). Trimming cost V 3 bases and J 4 bases, with 12 bases left between them. CDR1 and CDR2 (germline): LNHDA, SQIVND (reference sequence). This CDR3 contains 15 residues. The CDR3 DNA sequence: TGTGCCAGTAGTATTGCAGGGATGGGCACCGGGGAGCTGTTTTTT. Translating gives CASSIAGMGTGELFF.

The V and J genes are TRBV4-1 and TRBJ1-4, with 7 nucleotides matching TRBD1. This CDR3 has 18 residues. V shed 4 bases, J shed 0 bases, and the junction held 11 bases outside the gene matches. Germline V gene data show CDR1 as MGHRA and CDR2 as YSYEKL. In nucleotides, the CDR3 is TGCGCCAGCAGCCGGCGAGGGGGCTTCCAAGCAACTAATGAAAAACTGTTTTTT. Translated, it gives CASSRRGGFQATNEKLFF.

The chain carries TRBV19 and TRBJ2-7, with TRBD2 matching 7 bases. Germline V gives CDR1 LNHDA, CDR2 SQIVND (reference sequence). The CDR3 totals 15 residues. V shed 4 bases and J 6 bases; nucleotides not matched to a gene: 12. Written as DNA, the CDR3 is TGTGCCAGTAGTACGGGTGGGGGAGGGTTCGTCGAGCAGTACTTC. It codes for CASSTGGGGFVEQYF.

This sequence joins TRBV19 and TRBJ1-3, with D possibly matching TRBD1 (5 bases). Between the trimmed V and J ends, which lost 6 bases and 3 bases, there was a span of 12 bases. The V gene's germline CDR1 is LNHDA and CDR2 SQIVND (reference sequence). This CDR3 has 14 residues. CDR3: CASSRDSLGNTIYF. The CDR3 DNA sequence: TGTGCCAGTAGCAGGGACTCTCTTGGAAACACCATATATTTT. Based on the CDR3 plus reference TRBV19 and TRBJ1-3, the full variable domain is DGGITQSPKYLFRKEGQNVTLSCEQNLNHDAMYWYRQDPGQGLRLIYYSQIVNDFQKGDIAEGYSVSREKKESFPLTVTSAQKNPTAFYLCASSRDSLGNTIYFGEGSWLTVV.